What follows is one T cell receptor (beta chain) and its context. No cognate antigen has been identified for it. There are no base qualities to consult, and no much larger clone falls within one base. The sample originates from a study of cytotoxic CD8 clonotypes in ibrutinib-treated CLL (dated by TCRdb to 2020 to 2023). Concerning the study at large: The cohort included roughly 15 treatment-naive and some 10 relapsed/refractory patients; around 17 were IGHV unmutated. Responses were partial in roughly 25 patients and complete in 2; after median about 63 months follow-up, about 14 stayed in remission and 12 progressed. The response samples were drawn at a median of roughly eleven months into treatment, with a range of roughly 6 to 40 months. On average, each sample had about 260,000 productive templates and 94,082 productive rearrangements. Longitudinal samples were available for about 30% of the 86 trial participants. Cryopreserved peripheral blood mononuclear cells were collected before treatment, at response, and at either disease progression or sustained remission. Every remission and progressive disease sample was obtained while ibrutinib was still being received by the patients. On the study overall, not on this receptor specifically: Baseline clonality was found to be higher than that of age-matched healthy donors and was strongly correlated with circulating CD8+ T-cell counts. Lymph node repertoires were not examined, and the timing of sampling was not matched between patients in sustained remission and those whose disease progressed. At ibrutinib response clonality went up, during sustained remission it held steady, and at progression it dropped back toward baseline. Public clonotypes were found to be uncommon and were observed to contract or remain stable during treatment; the increase in clonality was shown to reflect expansion of private clonotypes at ibrutinib response.

The goal of deep resolution MiSeq sequencing was a depth between 1 in 1 million and 1 in 200,000 T cells, and coverage averaged 10x per clonotype. TCR beta libraries were generated with the immunoSEQ hsTCRB Kit. In the authors' own workflow: ImmunoSEQ Data Assistant and ImmunoSEQ Analyzer were used for data analysis, and V, D and J genes were assigned according to IMGT definitions. Clonality, which ranges from 0 to 1, was calculated by subtracting the normalized Shannon entropy of productive rearrangement frequencies from one. Only overrepresented clonotypes making up at least 0.05% of the repertoire of each patient were included in the public clonotype analysis. Some 13 age-matched healthy donor repertoires from immuneACCESS were used as controls for clonality. TCRdb holds this immuneACCESS table with in-frame rearrangements only. Some clones are missing; in checked studies, unresolved V genes explain under half, and the rest has no known cause. That table gives V, J and clone size, and the DNA gave D and trimming. The sample table contains approximately 190,000 clones; only one count was recorded for just over 70% of them. The ten most abundant clones make up approximately 5.9% of the sample.

Trimming removed 0 bases from V and 7 bases from J; the gene matches leave 5 bases unexplained. CDR3 length: 14 amino acids, cysteine to phenylalanine. Only the CDR3 DNA stays, 42 bases, in frame from base 1. For CDR1 and CDR2, the germline V gene lists SGHRS and YFSETQ. The time point label, read with the paper, signifies: about a year on ibrutinib. For TCR beta library preparation, about 1.8 micrograms of genomic DNA were isolated from cryopreserved PBMCs. Longitudinal blood samples from CLL patients on ibrutinib monotherapy were analyzed using high-throughput TCR beta sequencing. The patients took part in an open-label, single-center phase 2 trial of ibrutinib monotherapy.

The sequence came from a human donor with chronic lymphocytic leukemia. The chain is made from TRBV5-1 and TRBJ2-7; 9 of the junction bases match TRBD1. Specimen: PBMCs, collected after 12 months of ibrutinib treatment. The encoded CDR3 is CASSLVDRGGEQYF. The DNA sequence is given as TGCGCCAGCAGCTTGGTGGACAGGGGTGGGGAGCAGTACTTC. Extended through the reference TRBV5-1 and TRBJ2-7 proteins, this CDR3 yields the full variable domain: KAGVTQTPRYLIKTRGQQVTLSCSPISGHRSVSWYQQTPGQGLQFLFEYFSETQRNKGNFPGRFSGRQFSNSRSEMNVSTLELGDSALYLCASSLVDRGGEQYFGPGTRLTVT.